One and the same sample provided the 5 T cell receptor beta chains below, sequenced in a study of cytomegalovirus exposure and HLA in healthy donors. The PCR was carried out with 60 Vbeta primers and 13 Jbeta primers. TCRdb's copy holds only in-frame clones and misses some; the assay was immunoSEQ multiplex PCR. The table lists some 160,000 clones, about 82% of them singletons. Sequenced material: PBMCs. All receptors derive from a male donor in good health and CMV-seronegative.

The chain combines TRBV5-6 with TRBJ2-2, with D possibly TRBD2 on 7 matching bases. The CDR3 has 16 amino acids. Germline loops: CDR1 SGHDT, CDR2 YYEEEE. V was clipped by 5 bases and J by 0 bases, with 14 bases between them. DNA of the CDR3: TGTGCCAGCAGTATCGGCGGGGGCCCGAACACCGGGGAGCTGTTTTTT. It yields the protein CASSIGGGPNTGELFF.

This rearrangement joins TRBV4-3 to TRBJ2-3, with D possibly matching TRBD1 (6 bases). V dropped 0 bases and J dropped 4 bases, with 17 bases sitting between them. The CDR3 is made up of 17 amino acids. The V gene's germline CDR1 is LGHNA and CDR2 YSLEER. CDR3 loop: CASSQDRNGPGADTQYF. CDR3 DNA: TGCGCCAGCAGCCAAGATAGGAACGGACCAGGGGCAGATACGCAGTATTTT.

The chain joins TRBV27 to TRBJ2-2, with 7 bases fitting TRBD2. CDR1 is MNHEY and CDR2 is SMNVEV in the germline V gene (reference sequence). This CDR3 comprises 15 residues. V was clipped by 7 bases and J by 4 bases; unmatched bases: 9. CDR3 nucleotides: TGTGCCAGCACCCGGACTAGTCACGTCACCGGGGAGCTGTTTTTT. It yields the protein CASTRTSHVTGELFF.

The CDR3 nucleotides are TGTGCCAGCAGTTTGATAGGGGGCGCGGTCGAGCAGTACTTC. Amino acids: CASSLIGGAVEQYF. The rearrangement links TRBV27 to TRBJ2-7, with 7 bases aligning to TRBD1. Germline V gene sequence: CDR1 MNHEY, CDR2 SMNVEV (reference sequence). V lost 3 bases and J lost 6; bases outside the gene matches: 8. The CDR3 contains 14 residues.

The sample holds a few counts of this clone. V usage is TRBV18 and J usage is TRBJ2-1, with 12 bases that match TRBD2. V shed 0 bases and J 7 bases; nucleotides not matched to a gene: 4. Germline CDR1 and CDR2: KGHSH and LQKENI. This CDR3 spans 16 amino acids. CDR3 residues: CASSPPGLAGGNEQFF. The CDR3 coding sequence is TGTGCCAGCTCACCACCGGGGCTAGCGGGAGGGAATGAGCAGTTCTTC.